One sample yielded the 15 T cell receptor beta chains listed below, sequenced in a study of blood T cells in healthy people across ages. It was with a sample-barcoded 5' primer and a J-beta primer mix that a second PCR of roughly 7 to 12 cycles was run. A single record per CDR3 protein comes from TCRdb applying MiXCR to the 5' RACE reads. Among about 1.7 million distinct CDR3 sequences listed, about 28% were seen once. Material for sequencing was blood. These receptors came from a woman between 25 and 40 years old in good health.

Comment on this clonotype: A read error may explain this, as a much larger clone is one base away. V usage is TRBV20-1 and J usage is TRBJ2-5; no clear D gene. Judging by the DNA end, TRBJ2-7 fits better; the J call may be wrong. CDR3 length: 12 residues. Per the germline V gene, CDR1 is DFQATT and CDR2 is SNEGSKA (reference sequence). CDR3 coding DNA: TGCAGTGCGCTTGCGGAGAACTGCGAGCAGTACTTC. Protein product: CSALAENCEQYF.

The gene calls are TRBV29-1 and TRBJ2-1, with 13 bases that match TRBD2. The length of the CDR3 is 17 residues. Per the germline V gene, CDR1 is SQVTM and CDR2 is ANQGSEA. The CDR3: CGPYGTSGERLYNEQFF. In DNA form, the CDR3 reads TGCGGCCCCTACGGGACTAGCGGGGAGAGACTGTACAATGAGCAGTTCTTC.

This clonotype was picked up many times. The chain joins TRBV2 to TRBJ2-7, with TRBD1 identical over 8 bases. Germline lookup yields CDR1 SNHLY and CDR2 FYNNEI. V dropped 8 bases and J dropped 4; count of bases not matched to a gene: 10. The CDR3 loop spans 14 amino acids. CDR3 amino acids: CASSRDRSQYEQYF. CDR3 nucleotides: TGTGCCAGCTCCCGGGACAGGTCTCAATACGAGCAGTACTTC.

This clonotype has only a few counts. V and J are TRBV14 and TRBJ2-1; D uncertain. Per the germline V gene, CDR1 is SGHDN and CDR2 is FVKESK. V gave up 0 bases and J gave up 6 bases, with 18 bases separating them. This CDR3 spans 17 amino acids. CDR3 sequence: CASSQDGAHLMANEQFF. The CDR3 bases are TGTGCCAGCAGCCAAGACGGAGCGCACTTAATGGCCAATGAGCAGTTCTTC.

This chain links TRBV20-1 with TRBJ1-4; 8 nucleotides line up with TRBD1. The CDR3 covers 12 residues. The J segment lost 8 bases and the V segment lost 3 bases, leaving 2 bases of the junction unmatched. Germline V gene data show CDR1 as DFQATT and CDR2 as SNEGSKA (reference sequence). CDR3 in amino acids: CSASRTGEKLFF. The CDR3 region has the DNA TGCAGTGCTAGCCGGACAGGGGAAAAACTGTTTTTT.

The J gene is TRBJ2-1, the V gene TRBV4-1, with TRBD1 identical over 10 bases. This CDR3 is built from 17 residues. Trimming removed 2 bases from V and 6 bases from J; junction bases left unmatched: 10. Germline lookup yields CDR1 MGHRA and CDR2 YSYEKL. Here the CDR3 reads CASSQTTTGGAPNEQFF. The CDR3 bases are TGCGCCAGCAGCCAAACCACGACAGGGGGCGCCCCCAATGAGCAGTTCTTC.

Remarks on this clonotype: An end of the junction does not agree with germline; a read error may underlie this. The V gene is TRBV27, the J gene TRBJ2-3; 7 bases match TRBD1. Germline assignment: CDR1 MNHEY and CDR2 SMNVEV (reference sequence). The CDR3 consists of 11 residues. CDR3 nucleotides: TGTGCCAGCGGGCGGACAGGTACGCAGTATTTT. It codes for CASGRTGTQYF.

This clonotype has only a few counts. The CDR3 nucleotides are TGCAGCGTTGAGGGCCGGGCGAACACTGAAGCTTTCTTT. Translated, it gives CSVEGRANTEAFF. J is TRBJ1-1 and V is TRBV29-1; D ambiguous. In germline, CDR1 is SQVTM, CDR2 ANQGSEA. The CDR3 consists of 13 residues. Trimming took off 3 bases at V and 1 base at J, with 9 bases between the two ends.

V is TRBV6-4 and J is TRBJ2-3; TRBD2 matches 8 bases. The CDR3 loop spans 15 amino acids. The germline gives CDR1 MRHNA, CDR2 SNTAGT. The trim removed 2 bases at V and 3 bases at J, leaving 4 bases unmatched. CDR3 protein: CASSDGRGGTDTQYF. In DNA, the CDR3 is TGTGCCAGCAGTGACGGCCGGGGGGGGACAGATACGCAGTATTTT.

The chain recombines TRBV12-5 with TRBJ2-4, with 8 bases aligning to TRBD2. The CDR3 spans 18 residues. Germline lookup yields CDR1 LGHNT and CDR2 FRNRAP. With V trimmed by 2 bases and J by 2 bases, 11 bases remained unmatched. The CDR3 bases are TGTGCTAGTGGTTTGCCCATTCGGGGGGGGTCGACCAAAAACATTCAGTACTTC. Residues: CASGLPIRGGSTKNIQYF.

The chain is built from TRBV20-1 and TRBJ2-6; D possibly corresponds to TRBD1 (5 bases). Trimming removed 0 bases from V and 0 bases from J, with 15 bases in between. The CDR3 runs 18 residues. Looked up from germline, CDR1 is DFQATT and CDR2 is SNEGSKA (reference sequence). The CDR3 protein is CSARDSRTRGSGANVLTF. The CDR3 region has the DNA TGCAGTGCTAGAGATTCCCGGACAAGGGGCTCTGGGGCCAACGTCCTGACTTTC.

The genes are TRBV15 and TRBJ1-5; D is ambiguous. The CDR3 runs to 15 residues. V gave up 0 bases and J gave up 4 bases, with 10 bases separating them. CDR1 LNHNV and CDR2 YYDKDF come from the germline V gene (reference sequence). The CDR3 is CATSRDLGENQPQHF. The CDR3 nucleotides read TGTGCCACCAGCAGAGATCTTGGGGAAAATCAGCCCCAGCATTTT.

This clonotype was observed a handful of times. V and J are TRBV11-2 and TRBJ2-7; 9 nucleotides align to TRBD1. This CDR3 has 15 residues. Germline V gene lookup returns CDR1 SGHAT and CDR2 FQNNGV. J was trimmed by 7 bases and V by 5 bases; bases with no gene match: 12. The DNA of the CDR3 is TGTGCCAGCAGCCCCAGTGAGGACAGGGGTTTTGAGCAGTACTTC. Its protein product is CASSPSEDRGFEQYF.

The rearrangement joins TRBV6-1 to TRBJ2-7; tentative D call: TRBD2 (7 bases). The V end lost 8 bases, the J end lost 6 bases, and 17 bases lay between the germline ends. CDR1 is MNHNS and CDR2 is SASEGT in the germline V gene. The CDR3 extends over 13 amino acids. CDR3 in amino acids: CASHLGGGAEQYF. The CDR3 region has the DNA TGTGCCAGCCACCTCGGCGGGGGCGCCGAGCAGTACTTC.

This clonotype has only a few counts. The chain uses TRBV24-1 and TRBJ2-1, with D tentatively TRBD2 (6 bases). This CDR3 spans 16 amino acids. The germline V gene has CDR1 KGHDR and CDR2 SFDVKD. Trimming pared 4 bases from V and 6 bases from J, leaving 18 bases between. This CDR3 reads CATSETTGRDCNEQFF. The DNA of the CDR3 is TGTGCCACCAGTGAGACTACCGGGAGAGATTGCAATGAGCAGTTCTTC.